This T cell receptor (beta chain) emerged from a study of blood T cell repertoires in COVID-19. The overall study: The origin of the acute and convalescent COVID-19 samples was the United States, Italy and Spain. PBMCs, B-cell-depleted T cells, or T cells were the source of the cDNA or gDNA that made up the material.

The CDR3 sequence is 15 residues long. Trimming removed 5 bases at V and 5 bases at J, with 16 bases between. In germline, CDR1 is MNHEY, CDR2 SVGAGI. As originally analysed: Researchers report that nucleated cell counts were estimated from reference gene primer amplification. TCRdb's table, derived via immunoSEQ multiplex PCR, lists solely in-frame clones and lacks some. V and J calls and clone size follow that table, whereas D and trimming were derived from the DNA. Among around 270,000 clones listed, around 86% were seen once. Sequences were obtained from peripheral blood. The genes are TRBV6-5 and TRBJ2-1; D is unclear. The source is a middle-aged man who had recovered from COVID-19. Here the CDR3 DNA reads TGTGCCAGCAGTAGTCCTGGCGGAGTCGACAATGAGCAGTTCTTC. This gives the protein CASSSPGGVDNEQFF.